Presented here are 20 T cell receptor beta chains from one specimen sequenced in a study of blood T cell repertoires in COVID-19. Measured with immunoSEQ multiplex PCR; TCRdb has only the in-frame clones, and not every one. The sample has tens of thousands of clones, about 86% seen once. The sample comprised peripheral blood. The receptors derive from a woman older than 75 with active or convalescent COVID-19.

V is TRBV20-1 and J is TRBJ2-1; 11 nucleotides agree with TRBD1. CDR1 is DFQATT, CDR2 SNEGSKA, per germline (reference sequence). The trim removed 3 bases at V and 7 bases at J, leaving 2 bases unmatched. The CDR3 consists of 13 residues. CDR3 sequence (DNA): TGCAGTGCTAGTGGGACAGGGGGAAATGAGCAGTTCTTC. Translation gives CSASGTGGNEQFF.

The chain is built from TRBV6-4 and TRBJ1-1, with a weak D call TRBD1 (5 bases). Trimming shortened V by 6 bases and J by 5 bases, and 13 bases separated the two germline ends. Germline V gene lookup returns CDR1 MRHNA and CDR2 SNTAGT. CDR3 size: 13 residues. Written as DNA, the CDR3 is TGTGCCAGCAGCGGGGGTGCGGAAACTGAAGCTTTCTTT. It specifies CASSGGAETEAFF.

This clone has only one observation. The rearrangement links TRBV7-8 to TRBJ2-3; 9 bases agree with TRBD2. Germline lookup yields CDR1 SGHVS and CDR2 FQNEAQ. The junction had 5 bases not matched to a gene; V was cut back by 8 bases and J by 2 bases. This CDR3 spans 14 amino acids. CDR3 amino acids: CASSGLAYTDTQYF. CDR3 in DNA: TGTGCCAGCTCGGGACTAGCCTACACAGATACGCAGTATTTT. Filled out from reference TRBV7-8 and TRBJ2-3, the complete variable domain reads GAGVSQSPRYKVAKRGQDVALRCDPISGHVSLFWYQQALGQGPEFLTYFQNEAQLDKSGLPSDRFFAERPEGSVSTLKIQRTQQEDSAVYLCASSGLAYTDTQYFGPGTRLTVL.

The chain employs TRBV27 and TRBJ2-1, with 9 bases lining up with TRBD2. The CDR3 has 16 amino acids. The V gene's germline CDR1 is MNHEY and CDR2 SMNVEV (reference sequence). V shed 2 bases and J 7 bases; nucleotides not matched to a gene: 9. The CDR3 loop reads CASSLAGGSFGNEQFF. The DNA of the CDR3 is TGTGCCAGCAGTTTAGCGGGAGGGAGCTTTGGGAATGAGCAGTTCTTC.

The chain combines TRBV4-1 with TRBJ2-7; 12 bases are shared with TRBD2. With V trimmed by 1 base and J by 5 bases, 9 bases remained unmatched. The CDR3 consists of 17 residues. The germline V gene has CDR1 MGHRA and CDR2 YSYEKL. CDR3 protein: CASSQGLAGVAMDEQYF. The CDR3 DNA follows: TGCGCCAGCAGCCAAGGACTAGCGGGAGTGGCGATGGACGAGCAGTACTTC.

This sequence joins TRBV7-6 and TRBJ2-1; TRBD2 matches 9 bases. Trimming took 5 bases from V and 9 from J; bases not matched to a gene: 11. Per germline, CDR1 SGHVS and CDR2 FNYEAQ. This CDR3 comprises 15 residues. In DNA form, the CDR3 reads TGTGCCAGCAGCCCCCGGGCTAGCGGGAATGGTGAGCAGTTCTTC. This gives the protein CASSPRASGNGEQFF. The full variable domain, rest sourced from reference TRBV7-6 and TRBJ2-1, is GAGVSQSPRYKVTKRGQDVALRCDPISGHVSLYWYRQALGQGPEFLTYFNYEAQQDKSGLPNDRFSAERPEGSISTLTIQRTEQRDSAMYRCASSPRASGNGEQFFGPGTRLTVL.

The chain combines TRBV28 with TRBJ2-7; the D gene is possibly TRBD2 (6 bases). This CDR3 spans 14 amino acids. V was cut by 6 bases and J by 7 bases, with 19 bases left in between. Germline V gene lookup returns CDR1 MDHEN and CDR2 SYDVKM. The CDR3 nucleotides read TGTGCCAGCAGGGTAGCGGAACCCGCTCGAGAGCAGTACTTC. It specifies CASRVAEPAREQYF.

V is TRBV3-1 (or the pseudogene TRBV3-2) and J is TRBJ2-2; D gene uncertain. V was pared by 1 base and J by 7 bases, with 7 bases between. CDR3 length: 13 residues. Germline-derived CDR1 and CDR2 are LGHDT and YNNKEL (reference sequence). This chain's CDR3 is CASSQGVGGELFF. In DNA form, the CDR3 reads TGTGCCAGCAGCCAAGGCGTCGGCGGGGAGCTGTTTTTT.

The chain is built from TRBV7-2 and TRBJ2-7, with D hard to call. The CDR3 extends over 11 amino acids. Germline assignment: CDR1 SGHTA and CDR2 FQGNSA. V was clipped by 5 bases and J by 4 bases, with 6 bases between them. The CDR3: CASSTAYEQYF. In DNA form, the CDR3 reads TGTGCCAGCAGCACTGCATACGAGCAGTACTTC.

Only a few counts were recorded for this clone. This chain connects TRBV28 to TRBJ1-2; no reliable D call. Germline V gives CDR1 MDHEN, CDR2 SYDVKM. The CDR3 is 12 residues long. V shed 3 bases and J shed 6 bases, with 8 bases lying between them. As DNA, the CDR3 is TGTGCCAGCAGTTTCGGAGGTGATGGCTACACCTTC. Residues: CASSFGGDGYTF.

The chain recombines TRBV7-8 with TRBJ2-5, with 8 bases matching TRBD2. Germline V gene data show CDR1 as SGHVS and CDR2 as FQNEAQ. The CDR3 runs 17 residues. The trim removed 0 bases at V and 2 bases at J, leaving 8 bases unmatched. Here the CDR3 reads CASSLAVGGRLQETQYF. As DNA, the CDR3 is TGTGCCAGCAGCTTAGCAGTCGGCGGGAGGTTACAAGAGACCCAGTACTTC.

J is TRBJ1-1 and V is TRBV6-2 or TRBV6-3, with D maybe TRBD1 (5 bases). V was shortened by 5 bases and J by 5 bases, with 15 bases between the two germline ends. CDR3 length: 14 amino acids. From germline, CDR1 is MNHEY and CDR2 SVGEGT. The CDR3 DNA is TGTGCCAGCAGTATCCAGGGAACGCGTACTGAAGCTTTCTTT. It translates to CASSIQGTRTEAFF.

This rearrangement joins TRBV7-8 to TRBJ2-1; D might be TRBD2 (6 bases). Per germline, CDR1 SGHVS and CDR2 FQNEAQ. The CDR3 spans 14 residues. Trimming took off 1 base at V and 2 bases at J, with 6 bases between the two ends. The CDR3 region is CASSLGTTYNEQFF. In DNA form, the CDR3 reads TGTGCCAGCAGCTTAGGGACTACCTACAATGAGCAGTTCTTC.

This clone was seen a single time. The rearrangement joins TRBV28 to TRBJ2-5, with a possible D match to TRBD2 (7 bases). CDR3 size: 18 residues. Between the trimmed V and J ends, which lost 3 bases and 4 bases, there was a span of 24 bases. The germline gives CDR1 MDHEN, CDR2 SYDVKM. CDR3 amino acids: CASSFRVGGGAEGETQYF. CDR3 nucleotide sequence: TGTGCCAGCAGTTTCCGTGTGGGTGGGGGGGCGGAAGGAGAGACCCAGTACTTC.

The V and J genes are TRBV5-4 and TRBJ2-5; 11 bases match TRBD1. The CDR3 extends over 15 amino acids. Germline V gene lookup returns CDR1 SGHNT and CDR2 YYREEE (reference sequence). Trimming at V came to 1 base and at J to 5 bases, leaving 4 bases not matched to a gene. In DNA, the CDR3 is TGTGCCAGCAGCTTGAGGGGACAGGGGGGTGAGACCCAGTACTTC. Amino acid sequence: CASSLRGQGGETQYF.

V is TRBV5-8 and J is TRBJ1-2; TRBD1 matches at 7 bases. The CDR3 runs to 16 residues. The V gene's germline CDR1 is SGHTS and CDR2 YDEGEE. J lost 0 bases, V lost 1 base, and 6 bases had no gene match. The CDR3 sequence is CASSLRTGLTNYGYTF. As DNA, the CDR3 is TGTGCCAGCAGCTTGAGGACAGGTCTTACTAACTATGGCTACACCTTC.

The chain employs TRBV28 and TRBJ2-1; weak D call: TRBD2 (6 bases). CDR1 is MDHEN and CDR2 is SYDVKM in the germline V gene. The length of the CDR3 is 15 residues. Trimming took off 5 bases at V and 3 bases at J, with 14 bases between the two ends. In DNA form, the CDR3 reads TGTGCCAGCAGTGGTGCGGGACCAATCTACAATGAGCAGTTCTTC. Translated: CASSGAGPIYNEQFF.

The chain recombines TRBV18 with TRBJ2-1; TRBD1 agrees at 10 bases. The trim removed 4 bases at V and 7 bases at J, leaving 10 bases unmatched. Germline lookup yields CDR1 KGHSH and CDR2 LQKENI. This CDR3 comprises 16 residues. CDR3 nucleotides: TGTGCCAGCTCACTATATCACGGGACAGGGGATAATGAGCAGTTCTTC. This sequence encodes CASSLYHGTGDNEQFF.

For this clone: An end of the junction does not agree with germline; a read error may underlie this. The chain combines TRBV7-7 with TRBJ2-3; 11 nucleotides line up with TRBD1. This CDR3 spans 15 amino acids. Per the germline V gene, CDR1 is SSHAT and CDR2 is FNYEAQ (reference sequence). The CDR3 spells CASSPGTGGLDTQYF. The CDR3 region has the DNA TGTGCTAGCAGCCCCGGGACAGGGGGTTTAGATACGCAGTATTTT.

This clone was counted many times. The chain is built from TRBV4-1 and TRBJ2-7; the D gene is possibly TRBD2 (5 bases). Germline V CDR1 and CDR2: MGHRA, YSYEKL. With 1 base removed from V and 4 bases from J, the gap between germline ends came to 14 bases. This CDR3 has 15 residues. CDR3 in amino acids: CASSQVFRRGYEQYF. The CDR3 DNA reads as TGCGCCAGCAGCCAAGTCTTTCGCCGGGGTTACGAGCAGTACTTC.